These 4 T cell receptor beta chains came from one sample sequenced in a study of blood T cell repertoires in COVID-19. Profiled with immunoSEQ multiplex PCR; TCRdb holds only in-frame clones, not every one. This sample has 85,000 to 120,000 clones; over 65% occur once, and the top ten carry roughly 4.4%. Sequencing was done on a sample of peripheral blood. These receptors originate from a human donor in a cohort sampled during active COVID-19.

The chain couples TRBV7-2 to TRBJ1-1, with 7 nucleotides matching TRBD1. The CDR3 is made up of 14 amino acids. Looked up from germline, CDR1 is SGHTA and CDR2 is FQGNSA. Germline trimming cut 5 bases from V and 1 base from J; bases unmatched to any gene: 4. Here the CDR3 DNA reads TGTGCCAGCAGCCCACGGACAGGGAACACTGAAGCTTTCTTT. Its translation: CASSPRTGNTEAFF.

Here the CDR3 DNA reads TGTGCCAGCAGCCCGGGGCGGGGTAATGAGCAGTTCTTC. It encodes CASSPGRGNEQFF. This sequence joins TRBV27 and TRBJ2-1; D may be TRBD2 (6 bases). The V and J ends lost 6 bases and 7 bases respectively, with 13 bases between them. The CDR3 covers 13 residues. Germline V CDR1 and CDR2: MNHEY, SMNVEV (reference sequence).

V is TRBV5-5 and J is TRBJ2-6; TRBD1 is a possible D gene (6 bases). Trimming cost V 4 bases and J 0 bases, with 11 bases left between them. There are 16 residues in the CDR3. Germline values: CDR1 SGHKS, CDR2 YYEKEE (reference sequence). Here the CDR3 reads CASSPTGSSGANVLTF. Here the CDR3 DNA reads TGTGCCAGCAGCCCAACAGGGAGCTCTGGGGCCAACGTCCTGACTTTC.

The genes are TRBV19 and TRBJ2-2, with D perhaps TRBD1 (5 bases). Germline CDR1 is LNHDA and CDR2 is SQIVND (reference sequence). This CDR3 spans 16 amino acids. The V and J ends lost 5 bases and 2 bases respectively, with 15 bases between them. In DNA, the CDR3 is TGTGCCAGTAGTCTAAATGGGGCAGGAAACACCGGGGAGCTGTTTTTT. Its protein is CASSLNGAGNTGELFF.